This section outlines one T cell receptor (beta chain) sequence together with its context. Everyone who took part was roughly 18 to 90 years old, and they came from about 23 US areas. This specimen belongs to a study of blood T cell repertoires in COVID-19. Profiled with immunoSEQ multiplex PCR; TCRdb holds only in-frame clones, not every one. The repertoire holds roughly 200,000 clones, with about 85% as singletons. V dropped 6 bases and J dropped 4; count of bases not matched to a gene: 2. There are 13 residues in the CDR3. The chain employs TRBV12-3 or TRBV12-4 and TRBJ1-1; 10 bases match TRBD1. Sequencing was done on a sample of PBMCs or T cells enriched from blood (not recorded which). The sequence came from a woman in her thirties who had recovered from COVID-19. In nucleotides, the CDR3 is TGTGCCAGCAGCCGGACAGGGGGCACTGAAGCTTTCTTT. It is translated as CASSRTGGTEAFF.